The T cell receptor (beta chain) described here comes from a study of cytomegalovirus exposure and HLA in healthy donors. Study outcomes and limitations: Common viral pathogens seemed, in a later analysis, to connect with several of the most significant clusters. Reports showed the classifier diagnosing cytomegalovirus status with high specificity and sensitivity. CMV serostatus was the only immune exposure information that was available.

In the PCR, 60 Vbeta and 13 Jbeta primers were used. Per the authors' pipeline: It was a later analysis that counted roughly 79 million unique TCR beta chains, of which around 11 million were shared. Clones were sequenced by immunoSEQ multiplex PCR, and TCRdb holds only the in-frame ones, with some missing. The V and J calls and clone size are taken from that table; D and trimming were inferred from the DNA. This sample yields about 150,000 clones, of which nearly 90% are seen a single time; around 0.5% belongs to the top ten. To note about this clone: The antigen is unknown.

This clonotype was sampled from a woman aged 40 to 50 in good health and CMV-seronegative. Material for sequencing was PBMCs.

CDR3 sequence (DNA): TGTGCCAGCAGACCCCAGACAGGGAAGCCCCAGCATTTT. Amino acids: CASRPQTGKPQHF. This rearrangement joins TRBV6-5 to TRBJ1-5, with TRBD1 identical over 7 bases. J gave up 8 bases and V 6 bases, and 7 bases lay outside the gene matches. CDR1 is MNHEY and CDR2 is SVGAGI in the germline V gene. CDR3 length: 13 residues.